This TCR beta chain was sequenced during a study of T cells in narcolepsy. Study in general: Donors had narcolepsy type 1 or type 2, or were healthy controls.

The CDR3 spans 15 residues. Germline CDR1 is SGHVS and CDR2 is FQNEAQ. V shed 5 bases and J shed 0 bases, with 14 bases lying between them. Study outcomes and limitations: Autoreactive clone sequences were missing from some blood memory CD4+ repertoires. Reportedly, autoreactive clonotypes were serially detected in patients' blood but not controls'. Comparing one patient's CSF and blood CD4+ clonotypes highlighted HCRT- and TRIB2-specific autoreactive clonotypes.

Data came from immunoSEQ multiplex PCR; TCRdb stores just in-frame clones and leaves some out. The sample carries 25,000 to 35,000 clones, over 80% recorded once. Note on this clone: Its antigen is undetermined.

This chain links TRBV7-8 with TRBJ2-7; D tentatively reads TRBD1 or TRBD2 (5 bases each). Sequenced sample: memory (CD45RA-) CD4+ T cells from blood. This sequence originates from a human donor in good health. CDR3 in amino acids: CASSLGGRASYEQYV. The CDR3 region has the DNA TGTGCCAGCAGCCTCGGAGGCAGGGCCTCCTACGAGCAGTACGTC.